This T cell receptor (beta chain) stems from a study of blood T cell repertoires in COVID-19. About the study: Specimens from acute and convalescent COVID-19 originated in the United States, Italy and Spain. From T cells, B-cell-depleted T cells, or PBMCs came the material, which was cDNA or gDNA.

CDR1 and CDR2 (germline): SGHRS, YFSETQ. Trimming pared 0 bases from V and 4 bases from J, leaving 8 bases between. This CDR3 spans 14 amino acids. The authors' processing: Amplification from reference gene primers served as the basis for estimated nucleated cell counts. Clones were sequenced by immunoSEQ multiplex PCR, and TCRdb holds only the in-frame ones, with some missing. For V, J and clone size, that table is used; D and trimming come from the DNA. This repertoire shows some 260,000 clones, about 79% found once; its top ten account for about 9.6%. This clone was counted once. The sequencing sample was made of peripheral blood. This receptor was identified in an elderly man with acute or convalescent COVID-19. The V and J genes are TRBV5-1 and TRBJ2-1; a possible D gene is TRBD2 (5 bases). As DNA, the CDR3 is TGCGCCAGCAGCTTGGTAGAGGGTTACAATGAGCAGTTCTTC. Translating gives CASSLVEGYNEQFF.